A single sample gave rise to the 10 T cell receptor beta chains below, sequenced in a study of blood T cell repertoires in COVID-19. Repertoires were generated with immunoSEQ multiplex PCR, while TCRdb's copy carries only in-frame clones and drops some. The table shows roughly 130,000 clones, with over 75% occurring only once. The sequenced sample was peripheral blood. The receptors stem from a man in his sixties with active or convalescent COVID-19.

In this sample, this clone turned up a few times. The chain joins TRBV5-6 to TRBJ2-3, with 9 bases identical to TRBD2. V lost 1 base and J lost 0; bases outside the gene matches: 12. CDR1 SGHDT and CDR2 YYEEEE come from the germline V gene. The CDR3 runs 19 residues. CDR3 protein: CASSLFGLAGTYSTDTQYF. The DNA for the CDR3 is TGTGCCAGCAGCTTGTTTGGGCTAGCGGGAACCTATAGCACAGATACGCAGTATTTT.

The chain is built from TRBV5-6 and TRBJ2-3; D is possibly TRBD2 (5 bases). CDR1 and CDR2 from the germline V gene are SGHDT and YYEEEE. V gave up 0 bases and J gave up 4 bases, with 12 bases separating them. This CDR3 is built from 15 residues. The CDR3 DNA reads TGTGCCAGCAGCTTGGACCCGGGATCTGCAGATACGCAGTATTTT. Its translation is CASSLDPGSADTQYF.

V is TRBV6-4 and J is TRBJ2-1, with 8 positions matching TRBD2. The CDR3 is 15 amino acids. The V gene's germline CDR1 is MRHNA and CDR2 SNTAGT. J gave up 8 bases and V 2 bases, and 8 bases lay outside the gene matches. The CDR3 nucleotides are TGTGCCAGCAGTGACGTAGCGGGAAGTCTCGATGAGCAGTTCTTC. Amino acid sequence: CASSDVAGSLDEQFF.

This chain uses TRBV7-8 with TRBJ2-2; no clear D gene. CDR1 is SGHVS, CDR2 FQNEAQ, per germline. Trimming cost V 5 bases and J 0 bases, with 10 bases left between them. The CDR3 length is 15 residues. CDR3 region: CASSPRRPNTGELFF. DNA of the CDR3: TGTGCCAGCAGCCCGCGGCGGCCGAACACCGGGGAGCTGTTTTTT.

The chain uses TRBV3-1 (or the pseudogene TRBV3-2) and TRBJ2-2; 13 bases are a match to TRBD2. This CDR3 is built from 20 residues. Germline CDR1 and CDR2: LGHDT and YNNKEL (reference sequence). V shed 4 bases and J 0 bases; nucleotides not matched to a gene: 11. CDR3 sequence (DNA): TGTGCCAGCAGCCTTTCCCTTACTAGCGGGAGGGCCACGAACACCGGGGAGCTGTTTTTT. It translates to CASSLSLTSGRATNTGELFF.

The chain uses TRBV5-6 and TRBJ2-7, with 12 nucleotides matching TRBD1. V shed 4 bases and J 6 bases; nucleotides not matched to a gene: 5. The CDR3 is 14 residues long. CDR1 SGHDT and CDR2 YYEEEE come from the germline V gene. In DNA form, the CDR3 reads TGTGCCAGCAGCGGGGACAGGGGGCTCGGCGAGCAGTACTTC. Translation gives CASSGDRGLGEQYF.

The CDR3 sequence is CASSPRQGRNIQYF. In nucleotides, the CDR3 is TGTGCCAGCAGCCCCCGACAGGGTAGGAACATTCAGTACTTC. The rearrangement links TRBV7-2 to TRBJ2-4; 7 bases agree with TRBD1. The junction had 8 bases not matched to a gene; V was cut back by 5 bases and J by 7 bases. Germline-derived CDR1 and CDR2 are SGHTA and FQGNSA. The CDR3 has 14 residues.

This sequence joins TRBV18 and TRBJ1-4; tentatively, D is TRBD1 (6 bases). The V gene lost 4 bases and the J gene lost 4 bases, with 10 bases spanning the gap. The CDR3 runs to 14 residues. Looked up from germline, CDR1 is KGHSH and CDR2 is LQKENI. CDR3 amino acids: CASSQQGSNEKLFF. The CDR3 nucleotides read TGTGCCAGCTCACAACAGGGCAGTAATGAAAAACTGTTTTTT.

The rearrangement uses TRBV7-2 and TRBJ2-1; TRBD2 is a possible D gene (6 bases). Germline V gene data show CDR1 as SGHTA and CDR2 as FQGNSA. The V gene lost 7 bases and the J gene lost 4 bases, with 20 bases spanning the gap. The CDR3 extends over 16 amino acids. Here the CDR3 reads CASNPASGVVYNEQFF. The CDR3 DNA reads TGTGCCAGCAACCCAGCGTCGGGAGTTGTATACAATGAGCAGTTCTTC.

This clone was picked up one time. The chain is built from TRBV4-2 and TRBJ2-5, with TRBD2 matching 13 bases. Germline V gene lookup returns CDR1 LGHNA and CDR2 YNFKEQ. The CDR3 spans 15 residues. J lost 4 bases, V lost 1 base, and 0 bases had no gene match. CDR3 region: CASSQGTSGRETQYF. Written as DNA, the CDR3 is TGTGCCAGCAGCCAAGGGACTAGCGGGAGAGAGACCCAGTACTTC.